This TCR beta chain was sequenced for a study of shared clonotypes between healthy human individuals. In regard to this clone: One junction end disagrees with the germline gene, perhaps due to a read error. Additional DNA sequences in this sample encode the identical CDR3.

The germline V gene has CDR1 ENHRY and CDR2 SYGVKD. The CDR3 length is 11 residues. The table came from immunoSEQ multiplex PCR; TCRdb's copy has only in-frame clones and leaves some out. The repertoire holds around 500,000 clones, with roughly 80% as singletons. The V gene is TRBV10-3, the J gene TRBJ2-7; D remains ambiguous. The sample comprised PBMCs. This clonotype originated in a woman aged 40 to 50 in good health. Some clones in this sample may be carry-over from other donors' samples. The CDR3 here is CAISDRYEQYF. CDR3 nucleotide sequence: TGTGCCATCAGTGACAGGTACGAGCAGTATTTC.